The source of this T cell receptor (beta chain) is a study of blood T cell repertoires in COVID-19. In the study overall: Both acute and convalescent COVID-19 samples were obtained from the United States, Italy and Spain. The cDNA or gDNA used as material had been derived from T cells, B-cell-depleted T cells, or PBMCs.

Authors' data handling: Estimation of nucleated cell counts was performed using reference gene primer amplification. Profiling relied on immunoSEQ multiplex PCR, and the TCRdb table lists in-frame clones only, not all of them. That table gives V, J and clone size, and the DNA gave D and trimming. The sample lists roughly 380,000 clones, around 85% seen once, with approximately 3.6% in the top ten. The CDR3 contains 13 residues. Germline assignment: CDR1 SGHDT and CDR2 YYEEEE. Trimming removed 3 bases at V and 2 bases at J, with 9 bases between. The chain employs TRBV5-6 and TRBJ2-7; TRBD2 is a possible D gene (5 bases). Sequencing input: peripheral blood. This clonotype was sampled from a woman aged 18-29 years with acute or convalescent COVID-19. The CDR3 sequence: CASSWRGPYEQYF. CDR3 coding DNA: TGTGCCAGCAGCTGGCGCGGGCCCTACGAGCAGTACTTC.